The sequence of this T cell receptor beta chain was determined in a study of shared clonotypes between healthy human individuals (dated by TCRdb to about 2020). Some background on the complete study: The cohort comprised two women and three men aged 18 to 49 years. The study deeply sequenced blood TCR repertoires of roughly five healthy adults to estimate repertoire size and the extent of clonotype sharing between individuals. Different laboratories and diverse techniques were used to prepare libraries and sequence TCR repertoires, to increase sequencing depth and limit assay-specific biases. For each donor, CD4 naive and CD4 memory were each given three plates, CD8 naive was given two plates, and CD8 memory was given one plate. Between about 0.8 and 9 billion PBMCs per donor were obtained by leukapheresis. The paper's findings and limits, for the study overall: Only blood was sampled, and tissue TCR repertoires likely differ from those in blood. Across a few donors, approximately 5% of naive CD4, more than 3% of naive CD8, 2% to 2.5% of memory CD4, and approximately 0.42% of memory CD8 clonotypes were shared. Compared with non-shared clonotypes, clonotypes shared by all four sorted-subset donors had higher generation probabilities. Naive subsets generally had larger estimated clonotype richness than memory subsets. Incomplete sequencing was indicated by rarefaction of sorted-subset datasets, despite the large sequencing depth. Because the study included only a small number of donors, the genetic and exposure-history diversity represented was limited. Pairwise subsampling indicated that sequencing depth was expected to affect the degree of clonotype sharing among donors.

The CDR3 covers 15 residues, taking in both the cysteine and the phenylalanine. Just the 45-base CDR3 DNA is kept, in frame starting at base 1. The germline V gene sets CDR1 to MDHEN and CDR2 to SYDVKM. Ends trimmed: V by 5 bases, J by 8 bases; bases unmatched to a gene: 9. For this clone: The antigen it binds to is not known. Per-base qualities were not stored, and no clone one base away is much larger.

Using the deep immunoSEQ assay, multiplex PCR amplified TCR CDR3 regions from genomic DNA. For each cell subset, the extracted genomic DNA was distributed evenly across all wells of several immunoSEQ 96-well plates, and each plate served as one replicate. For sorted subsets, around 0.2 ug of genomic DNA, equivalent to around 30,000 T cell genomes, went into each replicate PCR. Purified libraries were quantified with a Qubit 3.0 fluorometer, sized on a Bioanalyzer 2100, and re-quantified with the KAPA Library Quantification kit. Each immunoSEQ 96-well plate was sequenced on its own single-read 150-cycle Illumina NextSeq 550 flow cell. The study's processing was this. Because the immunoSEQ output included only junctional sequences and no quality scores, the filtering could not be the same as the filtering used for full-length reads. To assign V/J genes and CDR3, sequences were annotated against IMGT germline references using PyIR, a Python wrapper for IgBLAST v1.9. Reads were removed for weak V/J assignments (E-value above 1e-6), missing CDR3, stop codons, out-of-frame junctions, or ambiguous translated residues. A V3J clonotype was defined by an identical inferred V gene, J gene, and CDR3 amino acid sequence. The percentage overlap between two repertoires was calculated by dividing the number of shared unique clonotypes by the size of the smaller repertoire. Richness of each repertoire was evaluated using RTK rarefaction, the Chao1 estimator, and Recon v2.1 estimates of unobserved clonotypes. Generation probabilities for all TCRbeta clonotypes obtained by the gDNA method from a few donors were computed using OLGA. Held by TCRdb, this immuneACCESS table contains in-frame sequences only and omits some clones. Under half of the omission traces to an unresolved V gene where checked; the cause of the rest is unknown. V and J calls plus clone size are reproduced from that table; the DNA served to infer D and trimming. This sample comprises about 520,000 clones, roughly 95% of them detected only once. The top ten hold 0.05% to 0.07% of the sample.

Healthy HIV-negative adults with no recently reported acute infections or vaccinations were included as donors. Every donor was a Caucasian adult living in Nashville, Tennessee, USA. Magnetic negative selection was used to enrich CD4+ T cells, after which naive cells were positively selected on CD45RA and the negative fraction became the memory subset. Blood was obtained by leukapheresis, after which PBMCs were separated by Ficoll-Histopaque density gradient centrifugation and cryopreserved in liquid nitrogen vapor phase. Analytical flow cytometry was used to check the purity and quantity of each magnetically sorted T cell population. Genomic DNA was isolated from every sorted fraction and measured by UV absorbance on a Nanodrop 2000c.

Sample: naive CD4+ T cells sorted from blood. The meaning of the sample's cell subset or site label: CD45RA+ positively selected. The rearrangement joined TRBV28 to TRBJ2-1; TRBD1 agrees with 10 junctional bases. This receptor was obtained from a woman younger than 45 in good health. This receptor carries the CDR3 CASSPGQGYRDEQFF. The sequence in DNA is TGTGCCAGCAGTCCGGGACAGGGGTACAGGGATGAGCAGTTCTTC.